The 11 T cell receptor beta chains given below trace back to one sample, sequenced in a study of human T cells and chemical hapten exposure. TCRdb reanalysed the RACE reads using MiXCR and keeps one entry per CDR3 protein. The sample has roughly 100,000 distinct CDR3 sequences; more than 9.5% are singletons. Time point given: patch test 1, 2 weeks after DPC sensitization. This sample's treatment: therapeutic diphenylcyclopropenone sensitization with weekly scalp DPC. The input for sequencing was whole blood, taken in connection with sensitization to the hapten diphenylcyclopropenone (DPC). These receptors were obtained from a woman in her forties with alopecia areata. Some clones in this sample may be carry-over from other donors' samples.

As DNA, the CDR3 is TGTGCCAGCAGCAGTAATGAGCAGTTCTTC. Its protein is CASSSNEQFF. V usage is TRBV12-3 or TRBV12-4 and J usage is TRBJ2-1, with unresolved D. The V gene lost 6 bases and the J gene lost 7 bases, with 4 bases spanning the gap. The length of the CDR3 is 10 residues.

A few counts support this clonotype. The chain couples TRBV5-5 to TRBJ1-1; the D is unclear. This CDR3 region has 12 residues. Germline lookup yields CDR1 SGHKS and CDR2 YYEKEE (reference sequence). Trimming stripped 0 bases from V and 5 bases from J, with 5 bases between. CDR3 DNA sequence: TGTGCCAGCAGCTTGGATCGGACTGAAGCTTTCTTT. Encoded protein: CASSLDRTEAFF. The full variable domain, its missing parts supplied by reference TRBV5-5 and TRBJ1-1, is DAGVTQSPTHLIKTRGQQVTLRCSPISGHKSVSWYQQVLGQGPQFIFQYYEKEERGRGNFPDRFSARQFPNYSSELNVNALLLGDSALYLCASSLDRTEAFFGQGTRLTVV.

This clonotype came up a few times. The chain joins TRBV5-4 to TRBJ2-1; D gene uncertain. Trimming shortened V by 3 bases and J by 6 bases, and 16 bases separated the two germline ends. CDR1 SGHNT and CDR2 YYREEE come from the germline V gene (reference sequence). There are 15 residues in the CDR3. The CDR3 DNA is TGTGCCAGCAGCTCCCCCCCCCAGTCCGGCAATGAGCAGTTCTTC. This gives the protein CASSSPPQSGNEQFF.

The genes are TRBV30 and TRBJ1-2; the D gene is possibly TRBD1 (5 bases). The CDR3 extends over 16 amino acids. Per the germline V gene, CDR1 is GTSNPN and CDR2 is SVGIG (reference sequence). Trimming pared 2 bases from V and 0 bases from J, leaving 16 bases between. The CDR3 bases are TGTGCCTGGAGTCGGGGGGGGTCAGGGTCTAACTATGGCTACACCTTC. This translates into CAWSRGGSGSNYGYTF. The variable domain in full, with the rest retrieved from reference TRBV30 and TRBJ1-2, is SQTIHQWPATLVQPVGSPLSLECTVEGTSNPNLYWYRQAAGRGLQLLFYSVGIGQISSEVPQNLSASRPQDRQFILSSKKLLLSDSGFYLCAWSRGGSGSNYGYTFGSGTRLTVV.

The chain carries TRBV27 and TRBJ2-1, with TRBD1 matching over 9 bases. This CDR3 is 16 amino acids long. The ends lost 1 base at V and 6 bases at J; junction bases unmatched: 7. Germline values: CDR1 MNHEY, CDR2 SMNVEV (reference sequence). For the CDR3, the DNA is TGTGCCAGCAGTTTATTATACAGGGGGCCTAGCAATGAGCAGTTCTTC. Protein sequence: CASSLLYRGPSNEQFF.

The chain employs TRBV7-9 and TRBJ1-6, with a tentative D call TRBD1 (5 bases). Germline V gene lookup returns CDR1 SEHNR and CDR2 FQNEAQ (reference sequence). This CDR3 is built from 17 residues. V was trimmed by 6 bases and J by 0 bases, leaving 15 bases between them. In nucleotides, the CDR3 is TGTGCCAGCAGTTCGCTAGACAGTTCCTCCTATAATTCACCCCTCCACTTT. Protein: CASSSLDSSSYNSPLHF.

This clonotype was counted only a few times. The rearrangement uses TRBV11-3 and TRBJ2-1; D unclear. The V end lost 0 bases, the J end lost 9 bases, and 9 bases lay between the germline ends. Germline-derived CDR1 and CDR2 are SGHNT and YENEEA. The CDR3 consists of 13 residues. Written as DNA, the CDR3 is TGTGCCAGCAGCTTAGAGGCAGCAAGTGAGCAGTTCTTC. This translates into CASSLEAASEQFF.

This clonotype was seen many times. The rearrangement uses TRBV4-1 and TRBJ1-2; D might be TRBD1 (6 bases). The germline V and J ends were trimmed by 0 bases and 4 bases, with 9 bases remaining between them. This CDR3 is built from 14 residues. Looked up from germline, CDR1 is MGHRA and CDR2 is YSYEKL. The CDR3 DNA sequence: TGCGCCAGCAGCCAAGAGACAGGCCCCTATGGCTACACCTTC. This sequence encodes CASSQETGPYGYTF.

The V gene is TRBV4-1, the J gene TRBJ2-7; 8 bases match TRBD1. This CDR3 is built from 14 residues. Per germline, CDR1 MGHRA and CDR2 YSYEKL. V lost 2 bases to trimming and J lost 5 bases; unmatched junction nucleotides: 5. CDR3 DNA: TGCGCCAGCAGCCAACGACAGGGGCGGGACGAGCAGTACTTC. The encoded protein is CASSQRQGRDEQYF.

This sequence joins TRBV28 and TRBJ1-2; perhaps TRBD1 as D (6 bases). The CDR3 consists of 15 residues. CDR1 is MDHEN, CDR2 SYDVKM, per germline. V lost 5 bases, J lost 0 bases, and 13 bases lay in between. Here the CDR3 DNA reads TGTGCCAGCAGTACCGCCGGGGGCTCTAACTATGGCTACACCTTC. Protein: CASSTAGGSNYGYTF.

This clonotype was detected many times. The chain uses TRBV25-1 and TRBJ2-7; TRBD1 might be the D (6 bases). CDR1 MGHDK and CDR2 SYGVNS come from the germline V gene. This CDR3 is built from 15 residues. Between the trimmed V and J ends, which lost 5 bases and 2 bases, there was a span of 16 bases. This CDR3 reads CASSPGVGITYEQYF. The CDR3 DNA sequence: TGTGCCAGCAGTCCAGGGGTCGGAATCACCTACGAGCAGTACTTC.